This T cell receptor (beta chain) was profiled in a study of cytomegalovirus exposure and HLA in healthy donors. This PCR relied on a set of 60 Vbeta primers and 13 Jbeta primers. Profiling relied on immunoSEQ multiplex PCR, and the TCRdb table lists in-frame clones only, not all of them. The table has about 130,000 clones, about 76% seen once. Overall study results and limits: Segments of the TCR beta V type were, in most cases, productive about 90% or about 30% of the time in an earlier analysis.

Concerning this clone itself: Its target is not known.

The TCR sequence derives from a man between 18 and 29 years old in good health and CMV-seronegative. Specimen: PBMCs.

The CDR3 sequence: CASTTGSNQPQHF. DNA for the CDR3: TGTGCCAGCACCACCGGGAGCAATCAGCCCCAGCATTTT. V is TRBV28 and J is TRBJ1-5; D unclear. Between the trimmed V and J ends, which lost 7 bases and 1 base, there was a span of 8 bases. In germline, CDR1 is MDHEN, CDR2 SYDVKM. The CDR3 runs 13 residues.